This T cell receptor beta chain was sequenced in a study of T cell changes during pregnancy in multiple sclerosis. Germline V lookup: CDR1 SGHVS, CDR2 FNYEAQ. This CDR3 comprises 14 residues. The V segment lost 5 bases and the J segment 4 bases; nucleotides outside the gene matches: 7. Data came from immunoSEQ multiplex PCR; TCRdb stores just in-frame clones and leaves some out. The data show under 95,000 clones, roughly 92% seen once. The source of this sequence is a female donor with multiple sclerosis, enrolled in a pregnancy study. The sequencing here drew on peripheral blood, taken after pregnancy. The chain has TRBV7-6 and TRBJ1-1, with TRBD1 identical over 7 bases. CDR3 protein: CASSATPGGTEAFF. CDR3 nucleotide sequence: TGTGCCAGCAGCGCAACTCCAGGGGGCACTGAAGCTTTCTTT.